This T cell receptor beta chain was identified during a study of blood T cell repertoires in COVID-19. Cohorts were determined from participant-reported clinical history. Original data processing: It was from reference gene primer amplification that nucleated cell counts were estimated. The assay was immunoSEQ multiplex PCR, and TCRdb's table has in-frame clones only and misses some. V, J and clone size reflect that table, while D and trimming were determined from the DNA. The data hold about 230,000 clones, with nearly 90% observed a single time. The CDR3 is made up of 12 amino acids. CDR1 is ENHRY and CDR2 is SYGVKD in the germline V gene. V lost 8 bases to trimming and J lost 4 bases, with 8 bases between them.

The sequence was obtained from a woman younger than 45 with acute COVID-19. Sequencing was done on a sample of PBMCs or T cells enriched from blood (not recorded which). The chain couples TRBV10-3 to TRBJ1-4; no reliable D call. The CDR3 loop is CAIAEHNEKLFF. The CDR3 nucleotides are TGTGCCATCGCGGAGCATAATGAAAAACTGTTTTTT.